A single sample gave rise to the 17 T cell receptor beta chains below, sequenced in a study of cytomegalovirus exposure and HLA in healthy donors. The PCR employed 60 Vbeta primers together with 13 Jbeta primers. Method: immunoSEQ multiplex PCR; TCRdb's copy keeps in-frame clones and lacks some. Of fewer than 200,000 clones listed, about three quarters were seen once; the top ten hold around 5.7%. Sequenced material: PBMCs. All receptors derive from a middle-aged man in good health and CMV-seronegative.

The genes are TRBV7-3 and TRBJ2-1; 14 bases align to TRBD2. Germline V gene data show CDR1 as SGHTA and CDR2 as FQGTGA. V gave up 2 bases and J gave up 9 bases; unmatched junction bases: 3. The CDR3 sequence is 15 residues long. Written as DNA, the CDR3 is TGTGCCAGCAGCTTAGGGACTAGCGGGAGTACTGAGCAGTTCTTC. Its protein product is CASSLGTSGSTEQFF.

The chain combines TRBV6-1 with TRBJ2-7; 7 nucleotides align to TRBD2. Germline CDR1 MNHNS, CDR2 SASEGT. Trimming cost V 7 bases and J 1 base; bases outside gene matches: 10. The CDR3 extends over 15 amino acids. Written as DNA, the CDR3 is TGTGCCAGCATATCCTGGCGAGCGGGGTCCTACGAGCAGTACTTC. As protein: CASISWRAGSYEQYF.

The chain links TRBV6-1 to TRBJ2-2; 12 nucleotides align to TRBD2. Losses at the gene ends were 7 bases for V and 6 bases for J; bases not matched to a gene: 6. Germline V lookup: CDR1 MNHNS, CDR2 SASEGT. The CDR3 covers 15 residues. The CDR3 region is CASNLAGGPAGELFF. CDR3 coding DNA: TGTGCCAGCAACCTAGCGGGGGGGCCGGCCGGGGAGCTGTTTTTT.

The chain links TRBV27 to TRBJ1-5; D is unresolved. CDR1 MNHEY and CDR2 SMNVEV come from the germline V gene (reference sequence). The CDR3 is made up of 13 amino acids. Trimming removed 3 bases from V and 1 base from J, with 4 bases in between. CDR3 in amino acids: CASSFESNQPQHF. The CDR3 bases are TGTGCCAGCAGTTTTGAGAGCAATCAGCCCCAGCATTTT.

The rearrangement joins TRBV27 to TRBJ2-4, with TRBD1 identical over 11 bases. The CDR3 runs 15 residues. V was clipped by 6 bases and J by 3 bases; unmatched bases: 4. Germline assignment: CDR1 MNHEY and CDR2 SMNVEV (reference sequence). The CDR3 DNA follows: TGTGCCAGCAGCCGGGACAGGGGGGGCAAAAACATTCAGTACTTC. Translating it yields CASSRDRGGKNIQYF.

This clone appeared a single time. The chain recombines TRBV2 with TRBJ1-5, with D perhaps matching TRBD1 (6 bases). In germline, CDR1 is SNHLY, CDR2 FYNNEI. V gave up 7 bases and J gave up 2 bases, with 15 bases separating them. The CDR3 extends over 15 amino acids. In nucleotides, the CDR3 is TGTGCCAGCAACCCACAGGGTGCGGGCAATCAGCCCCAGCATTTT. It encodes CASNPQGAGNQPQHF.

V usage is TRBV19 and J usage is TRBJ2-7; TRBD2 agrees at 8 bases. The V and J ends lost 5 bases and 0 bases, in that order; junction bases with no gene match: 9. The germline gives CDR1 LNHDA, CDR2 SQIVND (reference sequence). CDR3 size: 16 residues. Here the CDR3 DNA reads TGTGCCAGTAGTTTTAGCGGGACGGCTAGCTCCTACGAGCAGTACTTC. The encoded protein is CASSFSGTASSYEQYF.

This chain uses TRBV11-3 with TRBJ2-7; 8 nucleotides agree with TRBD1. The CDR3 is made up of 17 amino acids. The germline gives CDR1 SGHNT, CDR2 YENEEA. The V segment lost 5 bases and the J segment 2 bases; nucleotides outside the gene matches: 14. CDR3 DNA: TGTGCCAGCAGCCGTAGGAGGGTGGACAGGGCCACCTACGAGCAGTACTTC. Translated, it gives CASSRRRVDRATYEQYF.

This clone was seen only a few times. The chain uses TRBV25-1 and TRBJ2-2; 7 bases fit TRBD1. V was clipped by 6 bases and J by 1 base; unmatched bases: 2. Looked up from germline, CDR1 is MGHDK and CDR2 is SYGVNS. The CDR3 loop spans 14 amino acids. This CDR3 is CASSGTENTGELFF. In DNA form, the CDR3 reads TGTGCCAGCAGCGGGACAGAGAACACCGGGGAGCTGTTTTTT.

This rearrangement joins TRBV2 to TRBJ2-7; 10 bases align to TRBD2. The germline V gene encodes CDR1 SNHLY and CDR2 FYNNEI. V lost 10 bases, J lost 6 bases, and 6 bases stayed unmatched. CDR3 length equals 12 residues. CDR3 residues: CATSLAGSEQYF. The CDR3, as DNA: TGTGCCACGTCACTAGCGGGAAGCGAGCAGTACTTC.

The chain links TRBV27 to TRBJ1-3, with 8 bases lining up with TRBD1. J was trimmed by 4 bases and V by 4 bases; bases with no gene match: 9. The CDR3 has 16 residues. The germline V gene has CDR1 MNHEY and CDR2 SMNVEV (reference sequence). The CDR3 spells CASSSLQGAKGNTIYF. CDR3 coding DNA: TGTGCCAGCAGTTCCCTCCAGGGGGCTAAAGGAAACACCATATATTTT.

This clone was seen only once. The rearrangement links TRBV9 to TRBJ2-1; 10 nucleotides match TRBD2. The germline V gene has CDR1 SGDLS and CDR2 YYNGEE. V trimming: 4 bases; J trimming: 9 bases; junction bases outside the gene matches: 13. The CDR3 runs to 16 residues. CDR3 nucleotides: TGTGCCAGCAGCCCAACTGGGACTAGCGCCGCGGGTGAGCAGTTCTTC. Protein: CASSPTGTSAAGEQFF.

The J gene is TRBJ2-5, the V gene TRBV9; 14 bases align to TRBD2. Trimming cost V 0 bases and J 4 bases; bases outside gene matches: 8. The CDR3 runs to 18 residues. Germline values: CDR1 SGDLS, CDR2 YYNGEE. The CDR3 nucleotides are TGTGCCAGCAGCGTAGAGTCCGGGGGACTAGCGGGAGTAGAGACCCAGTACTTC. It codes for CASSVESGGLAGVETQYF.

The rearrangement uses TRBV7-2 and TRBJ2-5; the D gene is possibly TRBD1 (6 bases). TRBJ2-7 matches the DNA end more closely, so the J call is doubtful. Per germline, CDR1 SGHTA and CDR2 FQGNSA. This CDR3 region has 11 residues. Here the CDR3 DNA reads TGTGCCAGCACCCAGGGGTACGAGCAGTACTTC. Translation gives CASTQGYEQYF.

This clone has a handful of counts. The V call is TRBV25-1, the J call TRBJ1-6; D is undetermined. V was pared by 2 bases and J by 5 bases, with 13 bases between. The CDR3 sequence is 16 residues long. Germline-derived CDR1 and CDR2 are MGHDK and SYGVNS. CDR3 DNA: TGTGCCAGCAGTGAAGGATTCGGGGAAAATAATTCACCCCTCCACTTT. As protein: CASSEGFGENNSPLHF.

This chain connects TRBV7-2 to TRBJ2-7, with TRBD2 matching 11 bases. J gave up 3 bases and V 1 base, and 5 bases lay outside the gene matches. Germline assignment: CDR1 SGHTA and CDR2 FQGNSA. This CDR3 has 16 residues. The CDR3 DNA reads TGTGCCAGCAGCTTAGTAACTAGCGGGAGTGTCTACGAGCAGTACTTC. This sequence encodes CASSLVTSGSVYEQYF.

The chain has TRBV2 and TRBJ1-4; 10 bases agree with TRBD1. This CDR3 spans 15 amino acids. Germline V gene data show CDR1 as SNHLY and CDR2 as FYNNEI. The trim removed 10 bases at V and 5 bases at J, leaving 10 bases unmatched. CDR3 sequence (DNA): TGTGCCACCCTTAAAGAGGGACAGGGGAATGAAAAACTGTTTTTT. It specifies CATLKEGQGNEKLFF.